This note documents a single T cell receptor beta chain sequence. What it binds is unknown. Both 60 Vbeta primers and 13 Jbeta primers went into the PCR. Source study methods: In a later analysis, roughly 11 million of about 80 million unique beta chains occurred in at least two donors. Here immunoSEQ multiplex PCR was the method, and the copy in TCRdb shows in-frame clones only, minus some. That table furnishes V, J and clone size, whereas the DNA furnished D and trimming. Seen here are 95,000 to 150,000 clones, roughly 80% observed once, and the top ten hold around 2%. CDR1 and CDR2 from the germline V gene are SGHRS and YFSETQ. This CDR3 is 13 amino acids long. V lost 4 bases and J 0 bases, leaving 8 bases between the germline ends. These data are taken from a study of cytomegalovirus exposure and HLA in healthy donors. General observations from the study: TRBV6-2, TRBV6-3 and other indistinguishable V segments were excluded. Sequencing probably produced one cluster of sequence variants that were highly shared.

The chain combines TRBV5-1 with TRBJ2-7; D unresolved. The receptor's source is a man younger than 45 in good health and CMV-seronegative. Material: PBMCs. CDR3 sequence: CASSPASSYEQYF. The CDR3 coding sequence is TGCGCCAGCAGCCCCGCTAGCTCCTACGAGCAGTACTTC.